Reported below is one T cell receptor beta chain. RNA totalling roughly 0.5 to 1 ug underwent reverse transcription with random hexamers. TCR beta CDR3 was amplified by immunoSEQ covering 54 Vbeta and 13 Jbeta. TCRdb re-called the immunoSEQ multiplex PCR reads through MiXCR, storing one row per CDR3 protein. In the table there are about 300,000 distinct CDR3 sequences, around 84% of which are singletons. This entry comes from a study of CD8 T cells in Susac syndrome. The CDR3 spans 14 residues. V was trimmed by 0 bases and J by 8 bases, leaving 13 bases between them. The germline CDR1 and CDR2 sequences are SGHTA and FQGTGA. Multiple sclerosis controls were treatment-naive patients with stable or active relapsing-remitting disease.

The receptor was isolated from a human donor with multiple sclerosis. The chain couples TRBV7-3 to TRBJ2-5; the D is unclear. The source material was CD8+ T cells from PBMCs. The CDR3 DNA is TGTGCCAGCAGCTTAACGGTCGGCGGCAGTACCCAGTACTTC. Encoded protein: CASSLTVGGSTQYF. The entire variable domain, with the rest obtained from reference TRBV7-3 and TRBJ2-5, is as follows: GAGVSQTPSNKVTEKGKYVELRCDPISGHTALYWYRQSLGQGPEFLIYFQGTGAADDSGLPNDRFFAVRPEGSVSTLKIQRTERGDSAVYLCASSLTVGGSTQYFGPGTRLLVL.